The clone carrying this TCR beta chain showed up many times. The data belong to a study of early T cells in non-severe SARS-CoV-2 infection. The V and J ends lost 6 bases and 2 bases respectively, with 16 bases between them. The CDR3 spans 14 residues. CDR1 and CDR2 (germline): DFQATT, SNEGSKA (reference sequence). Unique molecular identifier tags were affixed to discrete cDNA molecules. TCRdb fed the 5' RACE reads into MiXCR, producing one record per CDR3 protein. Here the sample spans approximately 84,000 distinct CDR3 sequences, under 15% being singletons. This chain connects TRBV20-1 to TRBJ1-1; D is possibly TRBD1 (5 bases). Sample: whole blood. The sequence came from an adult who was a healthcare worker with PCR-confirmed SARS-CoV-2 infection or an uninfected control (not recorded which). The CDR3 DNA reads as TGCAGTGCCCCTCCAGGGACTCCAAACACTGAAGCTTTCTTT. This encodes CSAPPGTPNTEAFF.